These 30 T cell receptor beta chains were sequenced from one sample in a study of memory CD8 T cells in hepatitis C reinfection. Data came from immunoSEQ multiplex PCR; TCRdb stores just in-frame clones and leaves some out. The table has 35,000 to 50,000 clones, roughly 90% seen once; the top ten hold around 1.2%. Documented time point: peak reinfection, 3 to 8 weeks after reinfection detection. Sorted cells were sequenced directly ex vivo without any in vitro expansion. The specimen sequenced was naive CD8+ T cells sorted from blood. All receptors come from a man younger than 35 with hepatitis C virus infection.

V and J are TRBV5-5 and TRBJ2-7; 7 bases agree with TRBD1. The end of the DNA fits TRBJ2-5 better, so the J call may be wrong. The CDR3 is made up of 15 amino acids. Looked up from germline, CDR1 is SGHKS and CDR2 is YYEKEE (reference sequence). The chain's CDR3 is CASSFPGQGEETQYF. The CDR3 bases are TGTGCCAGCAGCTTCCCAGGGCAGGGGGAAGAGACCCAGTACTTC.

The chain employs TRBV13 and TRBJ2-7, with D possibly being TRBD2 (5 bases). The germline V gene encodes CDR1 PRHDT and CDR2 FYEKMQ (reference sequence). V was pared by 6 bases and J by 3 bases, with 15 bases between. This CDR3 has 14 residues. CDR3 amino acids: CASRTSGGHYEQYF. In nucleotides, the CDR3 is TGTGCCAGCAGGACAAGCGGAGGTCACTACGAGCAGTACTTC.

This clone was observed a single time. V and J are TRBV25-1 and TRBJ2-2; possible D gene TRBD1, 6 bases. This CDR3 contains 12 residues. V shed 4 bases and J shed 6 bases, with 6 bases lying between them. Germline V lookup: CDR1 MGHDK, CDR2 SYGVNS. The CDR3 protein is CASSGQAGELFF. The CDR3 DNA is TGTGCCAGCAGTGGACAGGCCGGGGAGCTGTTTTTT.

The J gene is TRBJ2-1, the V gene TRBV11-2; 14 nucleotides agree with TRBD2. From germline, CDR1 is SGHAT and CDR2 FQNNGV. Trimming took 4 bases from V and 3 from J; bases not matched to a gene: 8. The CDR3 covers 18 residues. This CDR3 is CASSSGTSGSGDYNEQFF. In DNA form, the CDR3 reads TGTGCCAGCAGCTCCGGGACTAGCGGGAGCGGGGACTACAATGAGCAGTTCTTC.

The chain links TRBV9 to TRBJ1-1; possible D gene TRBD1, 5 bases. CDR1 and CDR2 (germline): SGDLS, YYNGEE. The CDR3 has 13 amino acids. Deletions cut 1 base from V and 5 bases from J, with 9 bases between. The CDR3 reads CASSVWGETEAFF. In DNA, the CDR3 is TGTGCCAGCAGCGTATGGGGGGAAACTGAAGCTTTCTTT.

The rearrangement uses TRBV11-2 and TRBJ2-7; 8 positions match TRBD1. Germline assignment: CDR1 SGHAT and CDR2 FQNNGV. This CDR3 is 15 amino acids long. V was clipped by 1 base and J by 5 bases; unmatched bases: 7. The CDR3 coding sequence is TGTGCCAGCAGCTTAGCTCCGACAGGGGTCCACGAGCAGTACTTC. It yields the protein CASSLAPTGVHEQYF.

The V and J genes are TRBV9 and TRBJ2-3, with a possible D match to TRBD2 (5 bases). The CDR3 runs 13 residues. Per germline, CDR1 SGDLS and CDR2 YYNGEE. V was shortened by 10 bases and J by 1 base, with 13 bases between the two germline ends. CDR3: CACEEAGTDTQYF. Here the CDR3 DNA reads TGTGCCTGCGAGGAGGCAGGCACAGATACGCAGTATTTT.

This clone was seen once. The rearrangement joins TRBV11-3 to TRBJ1-1, with 9 bases matching TRBD1. Germline lookup yields CDR1 SGHNT and CDR2 YENEEA. V dropped 5 bases and J dropped 3; count of bases not matched to a gene: 7. The CDR3 runs to 15 residues. CDR3 sequence: CASSLSGTGYTEAFF. As DNA, the CDR3 is TGTGCCAGCAGCCTATCCGGGACAGGGTACACTGAAGCTTTCTTT.

The rearrangement joins TRBV7-6 to TRBJ1-2; 9 bases are a match to TRBD1. There are 13 residues in the CDR3. Germline V gives CDR1 SGHVS, CDR2 FNYEAQ. The V and J ends lost 5 bases and 5 bases, in that order; junction bases with no gene match: 3. The CDR3 region has the DNA TGTGCCAGCAGCCCCGACAGGGGGTATGGCTACACCTTC. Translating gives CASSPDRGYGYTF.

Only one count was recorded for this clone. The chain links TRBV28 to TRBJ2-3; D perhaps matches TRBD2 (5 bases). The CDR3 extends over 15 amino acids. CDR1 and CDR2 from the germline V gene are MDHEN and SYDVKM. V gave up 5 bases and J gave up 3 bases, with 15 bases separating them. The CDR3 nucleotides read TGTGCCAGCAGTCCGCCCCGGACTGGGACAGATACGCAGTATTTT. Its translation is CASSPPRTGTDTQYF.

This clone came up once. This sequence joins TRBV9 and TRBJ2-3, with 8 bases that match TRBD2. There are 17 residues in the CDR3. The V gene end was trimmed by 0 bases and the J gene end by 3 bases; junction bases not matched to a gene: 9. Germline V gene data show CDR1 as SGDLS and CDR2 as YYNGEE. The CDR3 sequence is CASSVARLSGITDTQYF. CDR3 sequence (DNA): TGTGCCAGCAGCGTAGCCCGTCTTAGCGGGATAACAGATACGCAGTATTTT.

This chain connects TRBV14 to TRBJ2-7; 8 bases are a match to TRBD1. The V gene's germline CDR1 is SGHDN and CDR2 FVKESK. V lost 4 bases and J lost 2; bases outside the gene matches: 7. The CDR3 runs 15 residues. The CDR3 loop reads CASSPTDRVTYEQYF. CDR3 DNA: TGTGCCAGCAGCCCGACGGACAGGGTGACCTACGAGCAGTACTTC.

The chain has TRBV27 and TRBJ2-7, with 9 bases matching TRBD2. Trimming cost V 6 bases and J 0 bases; bases outside gene matches: 12. This CDR3 has 17 residues. Germline V gene data show CDR1 as MNHEY and CDR2 as SMNVEV (reference sequence). This CDR3 is CASSQLAGGTSSYEQYF. The CDR3, as DNA: TGTGCCAGCAGCCAACTAGCGGGCGGTACTAGCTCCTACGAGCAGTACTTC.

For this clone: Compared with germline, one end of the junction differs, possibly owing to a read error. The J gene is TRBJ1-1, the V gene TRBV18; no definite D call. The germline V gene has CDR1 KGHSH and CDR2 LQKENI. The CDR3 has 15 amino acids. The CDR3 protein is CAGSPLESENTEAFF. The CDR3 DNA is TGTGCCGGCTCACCACTGGAGTCCGAGAACACTGAAGCTTTCTTT.

The chain links TRBV27 to TRBJ2-7; D is uncertain. The CDR3 is 14 residues long. Trimming left V 1 base short and J 2 bases short, with 9 bases between. Per germline, CDR1 MNHEY and CDR2 SMNVEV (reference sequence). CDR3: CASSLFRSTYEQYF. CDR3 nucleotides: TGTGCCAGCAGTTTATTCAGATCCACCTACGAGCAGTACTTC.

This clone has only a few counts. The gene calls are TRBV6-5 and TRBJ2-7; 9 bases agree with TRBD1. In germline, CDR1 is MNHEY, CDR2 SVGAGI. The J segment lost 2 bases and the V segment lost 2 bases, leaving 4 bases of the junction unmatched. The CDR3 extends over 15 amino acids. CDR3 sequence reads: CASSYARDRAYEQYF. In DNA form, the CDR3 reads TGTGCCAGCAGTTACGCCCGGGACAGGGCCTACGAGCAGTACTTC.

The chain combines TRBV1 with TRBJ2-3; the table's D call of TRBD2 was not tested on the DNA. TRBV1 is marked as a pseudogene. CDR3 size: 17 residues. CDR3 nucleotide sequence: TGCACCAGCAGCACGACTAGCGGGAGGTTGGGCACAGATACGCAGTATTTT. Translating it yields CTSSTTSGRLGTDTQYF.

V and J are TRBV7-9 and TRBJ2-1; a possible D gene is TRBD2 (5 bases). Per the germline V gene, CDR1 is SEHNR and CDR2 is FQNEAQ (reference sequence). The CDR3 loop spans 19 amino acids. Trimming removed 0 bases at V and 0 bases at J, with 18 bases between. Here the CDR3 reads CASSLASEGLWSSYNEQFF. The CDR3 DNA is TGTGCCAGCAGCTTAGCGTCGGAAGGACTCTGGAGCTCCTACAATGAGCAGTTCTTC.

The rearrangement links TRBV10-3 to TRBJ2-1, with 8 bases identical to TRBD2. Trimming cost V 3 bases and J 3 bases; bases outside gene matches: 4. Germline V gene data show CDR1 as ENHRY and CDR2 as SYGVKD. CDR3 length equals 15 residues. CDR3 loop: CAISDQAGVYNEQFF. The CDR3 DNA reads TGTGCCATCAGTGACCAAGCGGGGGTCTACAATGAGCAGTTCTTC.

This clone was seen just once. V is TRBV6-9 and J is TRBJ2-5; 8 nucleotides agree with TRBD1. V shed 1 base and J 1 base; nucleotides not matched to a gene: 5. Per germline, CDR1 MNHGY and CDR2 SVAAGI. The CDR3 totals 16 residues. The CDR3 sequence is CASSYCDRGIQETQYF. CDR3 DNA: TGTGCCAGCAGTTATTGTGACAGGGGCATCCAAGAGACCCAGTACTTC.

This clone was picked up one time. The V and J genes are TRBV5-1 and TRBJ2-7, with TRBD2 matching over 14 bases. From germline, CDR1 is SGHRS and CDR2 YFSETQ. After removal of 0 bases from V and 2 bases from J, the junction contained 4 bases not matched to a gene. This CDR3 has 17 amino acids. CDR3 coding DNA: TGCGCCAGCAGCTTGGGACTAGCGGGAGGGAGCCCCTACGAGCAGTACTTC. As protein: CASSLGLAGGSPYEQYF.

The chain carries TRBV5-6 and TRBJ1-1, with 9 bases aligning to TRBD1. Germline V gives CDR1 SGHDT, CDR2 YYEEEE. J gave up 0 bases and V 3 bases, and 0 bases lay outside the gene matches. This CDR3 has 14 amino acids. DNA of the CDR3: TGTGCCAGCAGCTACAGGGGGCTGAACACTGAAGCTTTCTTT. It is translated as CASSYRGLNTEAFF.

This chain connects TRBV28 to TRBJ2-7; 10 nucleotides align to TRBD2. CDR1 is MDHEN, CDR2 SYDVKM, per germline. V was pared by 7 bases and J by 5 bases, with 8 bases of the junction left unmatched. This CDR3 has 14 amino acids. The CDR3 nucleotides are TGTGCCAGCATTGGATCTAGCGGGAGTAACGAGCAGTACTTC. Translated: CASIGSSGSNEQYF.

The rearrangement uses TRBV2 and TRBJ2-1; no firm D call. The germline V and J ends were trimmed by 6 bases and 0 bases, with 9 bases remaining between them. The CDR3 spans 14 residues. Germline assignment: CDR1 SNHLY and CDR2 FYNNEI. CDR3 in amino acids: CASRGDNSYNEQFF. In DNA, the CDR3 is TGTGCCAGCAGGGGTGACAACTCCTACAATGAGCAGTTCTTC.

The rearrangement uses TRBV7-9 and TRBJ2-1, with 8 positions matching TRBD2. With V trimmed by 4 bases and J by 8 bases, 7 bases remained unmatched. Germline assignment: CDR1 SEHNR and CDR2 FQNEAQ (reference sequence). CDR3 length: 14 amino acids. The CDR3 DNA reads as TGTGCCAGCAGCTCTCCGGGACTAGGCGATGAGCAGTTCTTC. It is translated as CASSSPGLGDEQFF.

The rearrangement links TRBV6-1 to TRBJ2-2; 14 nucleotides line up with TRBD2. CDR3 size: 17 residues. The ends lost 4 bases at V and 0 bases at J; junction bases unmatched: 1. Germline values: CDR1 MNHNS, CDR2 SASEGT. As DNA, the CDR3 is TGTGCCAGCAGTGCGACTAGCGGGGGGGCGAACACCGGGGAGCTGTTTTTT. It is translated as CASSATSGGANTGELFF.

This clone was detected a few times. The chain combines TRBV15 with TRBJ1-4; a possible D gene is TRBD1 (6 bases). Germline V gives CDR1 LNHNV, CDR2 YYDKDF (reference sequence). The CDR3 spans 16 residues. Between the trimmed V and J ends, which lost 0 bases and 0 bases, there was a span of 8 bases. CDR3 bases: TGTGCCACCAGCAGAGACCCAGGGGCAACTAATGAAAAACTGTTTTTT. Protein: CATSRDPGATNEKLFF.

The J gene is TRBJ1-2, the V gene TRBV21-1; the table assigns TRBD1, which was not confirmed against the DNA. TRBV21-1 has pseudogene status. This CDR3 has 13 amino acids. The chain's CDR3 is CASSKREWGCYTF. In nucleotides, the CDR3 is TGTGCCAGCAGTAAAAGGGAATGGGGCTGCTACACCTTC.

V usage is TRBV14 and J usage is TRBJ2-1, with 8 bases that match TRBD2. In germline, CDR1 is SGHDN, CDR2 FVKESK. Losses at the gene ends were 0 bases for V and 2 bases for J; bases not matched to a gene: 6. This CDR3 region has 17 residues. CDR3 sequence: CASSQENERGPYNEQFF. The CDR3 nucleotides read TGTGCCAGCAGCCAAGAAAACGAGCGGGGGCCCTACAATGAGCAGTTCTTC.

The chain has TRBV25-1 and TRBJ2-1; D call uncertain. This CDR3 spans 14 amino acids. V was trimmed by 1 base and J by 0 bases, leaving 4 bases between them. CDR1 MGHDK and CDR2 SYGVNS come from the germline V gene. CDR3 nucleotide sequence: TGTGCCAGCAGTGAATCCGGCTCCTACAATGAGCAGTTCTTC. It specifies CASSESGSYNEQFF.